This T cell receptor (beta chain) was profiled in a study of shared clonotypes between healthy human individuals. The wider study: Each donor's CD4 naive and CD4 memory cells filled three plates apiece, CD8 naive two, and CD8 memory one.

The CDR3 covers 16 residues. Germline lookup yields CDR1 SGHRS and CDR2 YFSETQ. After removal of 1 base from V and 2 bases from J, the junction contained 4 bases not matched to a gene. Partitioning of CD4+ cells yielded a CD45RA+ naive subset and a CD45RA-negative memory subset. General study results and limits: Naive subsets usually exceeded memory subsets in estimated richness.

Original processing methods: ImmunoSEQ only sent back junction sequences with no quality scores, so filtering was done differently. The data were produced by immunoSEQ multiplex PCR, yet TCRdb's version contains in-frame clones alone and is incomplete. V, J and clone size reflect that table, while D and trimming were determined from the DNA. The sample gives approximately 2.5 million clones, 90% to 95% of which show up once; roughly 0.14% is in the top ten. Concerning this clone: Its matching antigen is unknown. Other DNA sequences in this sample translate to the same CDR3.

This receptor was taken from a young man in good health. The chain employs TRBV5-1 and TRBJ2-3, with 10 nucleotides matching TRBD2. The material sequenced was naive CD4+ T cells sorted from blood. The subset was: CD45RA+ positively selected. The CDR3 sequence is CASSLRLAGATDTQYF. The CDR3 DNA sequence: TGCGCCAGCAGCTTGCGTCTAGCGGGAGCCACAGATACGCAGTATTTT.